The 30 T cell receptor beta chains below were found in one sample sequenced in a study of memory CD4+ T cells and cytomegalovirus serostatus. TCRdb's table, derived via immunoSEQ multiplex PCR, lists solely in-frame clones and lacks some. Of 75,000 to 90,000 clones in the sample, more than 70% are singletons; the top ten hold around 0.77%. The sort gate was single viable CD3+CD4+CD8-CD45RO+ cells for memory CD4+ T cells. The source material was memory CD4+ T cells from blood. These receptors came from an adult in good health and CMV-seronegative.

CDR3 nucleotide sequence: TGTGCCAGCAGCTTAAAGGAATCGGGGGTCTCAGCTAACTATGGCTACACCTTC. It specifies CASSLKESGVSANYGYTF. This chain uses TRBV7-9 with TRBJ1-2; maybe TRBD1 (5 bases). The CDR3 loop spans 18 amino acids. The germline V gene encodes CDR1 SEHNR and CDR2 FQNEAQ (reference sequence). V lost 2 bases and J lost 0, with 19 bases in between.

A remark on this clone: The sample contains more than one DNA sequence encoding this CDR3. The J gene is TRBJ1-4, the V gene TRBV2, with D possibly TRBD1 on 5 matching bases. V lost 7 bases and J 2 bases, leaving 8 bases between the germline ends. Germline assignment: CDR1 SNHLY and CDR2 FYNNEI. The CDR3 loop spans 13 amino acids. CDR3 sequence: CASTRGTNEKLFF. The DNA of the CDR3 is TGTGCCAGCACGAGGGGCACTAATGAAAAACTGTTTTTT.

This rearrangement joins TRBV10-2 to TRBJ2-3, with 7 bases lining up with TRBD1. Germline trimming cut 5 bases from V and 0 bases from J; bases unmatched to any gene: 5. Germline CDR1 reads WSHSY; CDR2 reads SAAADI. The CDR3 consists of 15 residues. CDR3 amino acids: CASSPDRTSTDTQYF. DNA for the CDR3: TGCGCCAGCAGTCCGGACAGGACTAGCACAGATACGCAGTATTTT.

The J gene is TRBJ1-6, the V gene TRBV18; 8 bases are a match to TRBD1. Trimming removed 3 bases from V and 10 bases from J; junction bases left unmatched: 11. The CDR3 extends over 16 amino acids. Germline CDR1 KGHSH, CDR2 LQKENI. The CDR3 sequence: CASSPDWTGLESPLHF. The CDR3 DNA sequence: TGTGCCAGCTCACCCGACTGGACAGGGCTGGAGTCACCCCTCCACTTT.

The CDR3 DNA follows: TGCAGCGTTGGGACTAGCGGATACGGCAGGCAGTATTTT. The encoded protein is CSVGTSGYGRQYF. The chain links TRBV29-1 to TRBJ2-3, with 10 bases identical to TRBD2. The CDR3 is 13 amino acids. Per the germline V gene, CDR1 is SQVTM and CDR2 is ANQGSEA. V lost 4 bases and J lost 11; bases outside the gene matches: 9.

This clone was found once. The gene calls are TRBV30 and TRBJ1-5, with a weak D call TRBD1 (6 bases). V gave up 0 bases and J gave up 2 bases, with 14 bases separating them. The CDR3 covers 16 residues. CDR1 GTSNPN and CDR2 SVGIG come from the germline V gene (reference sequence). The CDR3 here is CAWSVVGRGGNQPQHF. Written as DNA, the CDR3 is TGTGCCTGGAGTGTAGTCGGCAGGGGTGGCAATCAGCCCCAGCATTTT.

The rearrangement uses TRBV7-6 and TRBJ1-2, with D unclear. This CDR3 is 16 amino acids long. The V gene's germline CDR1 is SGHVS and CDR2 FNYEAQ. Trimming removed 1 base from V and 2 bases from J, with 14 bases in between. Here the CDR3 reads CASSLGRAGYNYGYTF. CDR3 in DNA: TGTGCCAGCAGCTTAGGTCGGGCAGGCTACAACTATGGCTACACCTTC.

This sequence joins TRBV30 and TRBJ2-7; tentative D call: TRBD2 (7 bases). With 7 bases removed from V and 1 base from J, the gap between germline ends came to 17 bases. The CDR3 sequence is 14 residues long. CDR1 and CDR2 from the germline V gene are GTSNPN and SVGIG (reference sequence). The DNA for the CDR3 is TGTGCCTTGCGAAGGGGGGGGACTTCCTACGAGCAGTACTTC. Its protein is CALRRGGTSYEQYF.

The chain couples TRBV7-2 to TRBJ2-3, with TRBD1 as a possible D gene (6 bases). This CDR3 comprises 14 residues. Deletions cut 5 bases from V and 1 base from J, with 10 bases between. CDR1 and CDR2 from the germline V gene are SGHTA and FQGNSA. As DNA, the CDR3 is TGTGCCAGCAGCCAGGGGTCGGGCACAGATACGCAGTATTTT. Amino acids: CASSQGSGTDTQYF.

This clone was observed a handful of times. The DNA for the CDR3 is TGTGCCAGCAGCGTGGGGTACGGTGAAGCTTTCTTT. Protein product: CASSVGYGEAFF. The gene calls are TRBV6-6 and TRBJ1-1; unclear D gene. This CDR3 region has 12 residues. Germline V gene sequence: CDR1 MNHNY, CDR2 SVGAGI (reference sequence). With 6 bases removed from V and 7 bases from J, the gap between germline ends came to 12 bases.

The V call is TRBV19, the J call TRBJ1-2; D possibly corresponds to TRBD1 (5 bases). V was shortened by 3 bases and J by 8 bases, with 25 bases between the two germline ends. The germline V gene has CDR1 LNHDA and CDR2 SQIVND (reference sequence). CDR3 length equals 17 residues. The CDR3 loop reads CASSIFLSTVPGHGYTF. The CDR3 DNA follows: TGTGCCAGTAGTATTTTTCTATCGACGGTGCCGGGGCACGGCTACACCTTC.

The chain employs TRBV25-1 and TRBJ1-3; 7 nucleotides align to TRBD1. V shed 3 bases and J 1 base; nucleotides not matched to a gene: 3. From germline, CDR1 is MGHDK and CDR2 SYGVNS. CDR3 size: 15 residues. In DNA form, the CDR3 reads TGTGCCAGCAGTGATGTGACAGGGTCTGGAAACACCATATATTTT. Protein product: CASSDVTGSGNTIYF. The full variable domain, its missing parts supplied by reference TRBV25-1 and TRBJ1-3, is EADIYQTPRYLVIGTGKKITLECSQTMGHDKMYWYQQDPGMELHLIHYSYGVNSTEKGDLSSESTVSRIRTEHFPLTLESARPSHTSQYLCASSDVTGSGNTIYFGEGSWLTVV.

For the CDR3, the DNA is TGTGCCAGCAGCCCTCGGACAGGGGAAAACGGGGAGCAGTACTTC. It encodes CASSPRTGENGEQYF. The genes are TRBV2 and TRBJ2-7; TRBD1 aligns across 9 bases. CDR3 length: 15 amino acids. The junction had 13 bases not matched to a gene; V was cut back by 6 bases and J by 7 bases. Germline CDR1 SNHLY, CDR2 FYNNEI.

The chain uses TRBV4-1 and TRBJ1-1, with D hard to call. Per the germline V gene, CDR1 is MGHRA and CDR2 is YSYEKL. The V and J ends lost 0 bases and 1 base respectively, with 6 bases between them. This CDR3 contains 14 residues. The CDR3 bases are TGCGCCAGCAGCCAAGATTTCAGGAACACTGAAGCTTTCTTT. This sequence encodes CASSQDFRNTEAFF.

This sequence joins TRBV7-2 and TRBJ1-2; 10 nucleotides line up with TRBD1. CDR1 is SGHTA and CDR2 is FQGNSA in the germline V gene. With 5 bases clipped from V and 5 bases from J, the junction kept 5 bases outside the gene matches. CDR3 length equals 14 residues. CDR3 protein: CASSRDRGRYGYTF. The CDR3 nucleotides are TGTGCCAGCAGCCGTGACAGGGGGCGGTATGGCTACACCTTC.

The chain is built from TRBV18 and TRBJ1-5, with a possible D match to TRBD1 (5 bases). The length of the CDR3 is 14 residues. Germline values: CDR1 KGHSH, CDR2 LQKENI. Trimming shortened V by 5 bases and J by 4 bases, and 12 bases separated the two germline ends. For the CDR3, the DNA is TGTGCCAGCTCAACCAGGGACGGGAATCAGCCCCAGCATTTT. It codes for CASSTRDGNQPQHF.

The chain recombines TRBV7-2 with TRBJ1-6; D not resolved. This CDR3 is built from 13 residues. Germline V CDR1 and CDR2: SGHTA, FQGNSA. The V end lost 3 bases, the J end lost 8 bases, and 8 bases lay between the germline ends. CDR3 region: CASSFSPDSPLHF. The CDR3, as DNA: TGTGCCAGCAGCTTTTCCCCCGATTCACCCCTCCACTTT.

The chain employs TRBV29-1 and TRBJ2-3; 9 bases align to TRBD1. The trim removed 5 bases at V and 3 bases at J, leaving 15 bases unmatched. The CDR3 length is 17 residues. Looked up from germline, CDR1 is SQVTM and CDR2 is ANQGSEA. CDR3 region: CSVLPAPGQGETDTQYF. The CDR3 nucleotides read TGCAGCGTTTTACCTGCCCCGGGACAGGGTGAAACAGATACGCAGTATTTT.

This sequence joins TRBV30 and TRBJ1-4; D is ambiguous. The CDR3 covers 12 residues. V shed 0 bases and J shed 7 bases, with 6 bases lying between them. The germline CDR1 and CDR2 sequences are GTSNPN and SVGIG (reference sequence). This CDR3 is CAWSVQPEKLFF. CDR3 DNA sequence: TGTGCCTGGAGTGTACAACCTGAAAAACTGTTTTTT. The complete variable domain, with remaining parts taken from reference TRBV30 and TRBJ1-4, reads SQTIHQWPATLVQPVGSPLSLECTVEGTSNPNLYWYRQAAGRGLQLLFYSVGIGQISSEVPQNLSASRPQDRQFILSSKKLLLSDSGFYLCAWSVQPEKLFFGSGTQLSVL.

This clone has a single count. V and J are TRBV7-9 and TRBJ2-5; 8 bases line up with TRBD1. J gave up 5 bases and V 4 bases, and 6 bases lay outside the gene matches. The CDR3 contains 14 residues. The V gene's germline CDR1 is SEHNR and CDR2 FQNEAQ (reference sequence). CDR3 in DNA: TGTGCCAGCAGCTACCGGACAGGGCCGGAGACCCAGTACTTC. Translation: CASSYRTGPETQYF. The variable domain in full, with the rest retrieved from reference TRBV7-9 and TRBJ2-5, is DTGVSQNPRHKITKRGQNVTFRCDPISEHNRLYWYRQTLGQGPEFLTYFQNEAQLEKSRLLSDRFSAERPKGSFSTLEIQRTEQGDSAMYLCASSYRTGPETQYFGPGTRLLVL.

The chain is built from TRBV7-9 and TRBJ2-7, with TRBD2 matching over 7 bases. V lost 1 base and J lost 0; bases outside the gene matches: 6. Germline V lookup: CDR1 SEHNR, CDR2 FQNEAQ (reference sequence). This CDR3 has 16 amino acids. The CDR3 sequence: CASSLGGGGSSYEQYF. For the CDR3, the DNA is TGTGCCAGCAGCTTAGGTGGGGGGGGGTCCTCCTACGAGCAGTACTTC. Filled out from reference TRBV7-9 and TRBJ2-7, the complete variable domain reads DTGVSQNPRHKITKRGQNVTFRCDPISEHNRLYWYRQTLGQGPEFLTYFQNEAQLEKSRLLSDRFSAERPKGSFSTLEIQRTEQGDSAMYLCASSLGGGGSSYEQYFGPGTRLTVT.

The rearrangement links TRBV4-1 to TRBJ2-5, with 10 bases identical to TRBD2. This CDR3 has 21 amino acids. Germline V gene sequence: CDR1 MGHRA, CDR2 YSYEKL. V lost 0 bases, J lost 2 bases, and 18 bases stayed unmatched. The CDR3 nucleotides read TGCGCCAGCAGCCAAGAGTTTGGGGGCCGGTTAACTAGCGGGGAGCAAGAGACCCAGTACTTC. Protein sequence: CASSQEFGGRLTSGEQETQYF.

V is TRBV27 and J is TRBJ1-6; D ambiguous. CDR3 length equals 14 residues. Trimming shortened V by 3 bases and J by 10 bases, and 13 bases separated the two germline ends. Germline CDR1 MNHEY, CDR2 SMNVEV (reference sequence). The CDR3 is CASSFNQGFSPLHF. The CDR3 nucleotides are TGTGCCAGCAGTTTCAATCAAGGTTTCTCACCCCTCCACTTT.

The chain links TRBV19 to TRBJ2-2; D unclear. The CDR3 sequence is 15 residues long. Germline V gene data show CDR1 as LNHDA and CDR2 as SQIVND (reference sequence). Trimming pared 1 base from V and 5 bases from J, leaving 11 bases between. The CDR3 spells CASSIGVRETGELFF. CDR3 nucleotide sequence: TGTGCCAGTAGTATAGGGGTTCGCGAAACCGGGGAGCTGTTTTTT. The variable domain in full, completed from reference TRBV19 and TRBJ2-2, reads DGGITQSPKYLFRKEGQNVTLSCEQNLNHDAMYWYRQDPGQGLRLIYYSQIVNDFQKGDIAEGYSVSREKKESFPLTVTSAQKNPTAFYLCASSIGVRETGELFFGEGSRLTVL.

CDR3 coding DNA: TGTGCCAGCAGTTACCATGGGGGAGGGACTGAAGCTTTCTTT. Its translation is CASSYHGGGTEAFF. The chain links TRBV6-6 to TRBJ1-1, with D possibly TRBD1 on 5 matching bases. This CDR3 has 14 amino acids. Trimming left V 2 bases short and J 5 bases short, with 12 bases between. Looked up from germline, CDR1 is MNHNY and CDR2 is SVGAGI (reference sequence).

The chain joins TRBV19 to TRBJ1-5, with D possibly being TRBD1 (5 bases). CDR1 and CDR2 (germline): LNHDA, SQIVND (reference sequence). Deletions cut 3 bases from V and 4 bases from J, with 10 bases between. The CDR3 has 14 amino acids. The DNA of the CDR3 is TGTGCCAGTAGTATCAGGTCAGGGAATCAGCCCCAGCATTTT. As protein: CASSIRSGNQPQHF. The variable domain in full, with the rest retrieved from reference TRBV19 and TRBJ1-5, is DGGITQSPKYLFRKEGQNVTLSCEQNLNHDAMYWYRQDPGQGLRLIYYSQIVNDFQKGDIAEGYSVSREKKESFPLTVTSAQKNPTAFYLCASSIRSGNQPQHFGDGTRLSIL.

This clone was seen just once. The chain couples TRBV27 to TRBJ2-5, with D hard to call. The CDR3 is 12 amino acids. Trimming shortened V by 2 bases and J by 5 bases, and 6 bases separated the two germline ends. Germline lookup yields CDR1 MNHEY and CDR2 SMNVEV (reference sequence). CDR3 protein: CASSLTGETQYF. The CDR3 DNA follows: TGTGCCAGCAGTTTAACCGGGGAGACCCAGTACTTC.

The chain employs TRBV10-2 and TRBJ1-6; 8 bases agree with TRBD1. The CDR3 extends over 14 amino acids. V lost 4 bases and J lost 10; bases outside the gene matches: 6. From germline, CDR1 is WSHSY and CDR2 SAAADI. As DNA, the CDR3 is TGCGCCAGCAGTGCCATACAGGGGGTCTCACCCCTCCACTTT. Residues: CASSAIQGVSPLHF.

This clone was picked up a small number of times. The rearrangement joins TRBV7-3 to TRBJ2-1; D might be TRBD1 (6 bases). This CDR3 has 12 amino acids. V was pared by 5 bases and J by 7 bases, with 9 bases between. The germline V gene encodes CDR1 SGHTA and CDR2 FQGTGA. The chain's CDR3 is CASSPQGNEQFF. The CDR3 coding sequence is TGTGCCAGCAGCCCTCAGGGGAATGAGCAGTTCTTC.

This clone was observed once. CDR3 coding DNA: TGTGCCAGCAGCTTATTTTCGGGGGAAAAACTGTTTTTT. Translation: CASSLFSGEKLFF. The chain couples TRBV5-4 to TRBJ1-4, with D unclear. Germline V CDR1 and CDR2: SGHNT, YYREEE (reference sequence). The V end lost 2 bases, the J end lost 8 bases, and 10 bases lay between the germline ends. This CDR3 comprises 13 residues.